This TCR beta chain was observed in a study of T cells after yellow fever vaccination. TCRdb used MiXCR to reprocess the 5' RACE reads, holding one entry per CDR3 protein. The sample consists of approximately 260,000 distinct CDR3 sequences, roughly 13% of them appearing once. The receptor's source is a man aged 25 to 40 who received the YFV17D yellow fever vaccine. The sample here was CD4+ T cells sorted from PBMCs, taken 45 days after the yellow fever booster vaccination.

The CDR3 here is CASSIFGGSGESGANVLTF. Written as DNA, the CDR3 is TGTGCCAGTAGTATATTCGGGGGGTCCGGAGAGTCTGGGGCCAACGTCCTGACTTTC. The chain uses TRBV19 and TRBJ2-6, with TRBD2 identical over 7 bases. CDR3 length: 19 residues. The V and J ends lost 2 bases and 1 base, in that order; junction bases with no gene match: 11. In germline, CDR1 is LNHDA, CDR2 SQIVND (reference sequence).